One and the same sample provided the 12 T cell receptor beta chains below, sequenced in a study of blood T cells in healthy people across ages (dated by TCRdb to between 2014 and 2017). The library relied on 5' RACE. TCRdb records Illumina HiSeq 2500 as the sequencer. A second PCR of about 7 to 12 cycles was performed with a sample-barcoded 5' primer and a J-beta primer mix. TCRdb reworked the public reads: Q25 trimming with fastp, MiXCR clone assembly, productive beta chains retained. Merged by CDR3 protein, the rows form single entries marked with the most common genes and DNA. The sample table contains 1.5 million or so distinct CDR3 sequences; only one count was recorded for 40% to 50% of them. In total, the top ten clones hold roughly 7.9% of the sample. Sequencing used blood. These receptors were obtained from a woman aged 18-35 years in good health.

The CDR3 nucleotides are TGCAGTGCTAGAGGGGCCACTAGCGGACCCCTCACCTACGAGCAGTACTTC. The encoded protein is CSARGATSGPLTYEQYF. The V gene is TRBV20-1, the J gene TRBJ2-7; the match to TRBD2 covers 8 bases. The V gene's germline CDR1 is DFQATT and CDR2 SNEGSKA (reference sequence). V trimming: 1 base; J trimming: 2 bases; junction bases outside the gene matches: 13. This CDR3 has 17 residues.

The CDR3 region has the DNA TGTGCCAGCGCCCCCGCAGCAACGAACACCGGGGAGCTGTTTTTT. It yields the protein CASAPAATNTGELFF. The chain links TRBV28 to TRBJ2-2, with D unclear. Germline CDR1 MDHEN, CDR2 SYDVKM. The germline V and J ends were trimmed by 8 bases and 0 bases, with 13 bases remaining between them. The CDR3 sequence is 15 residues long.

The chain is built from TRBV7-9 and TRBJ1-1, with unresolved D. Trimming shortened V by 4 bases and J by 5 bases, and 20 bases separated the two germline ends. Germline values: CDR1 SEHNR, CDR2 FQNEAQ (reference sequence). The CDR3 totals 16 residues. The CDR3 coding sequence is TGTGCCAGCAGCTCCCGGGGTAACAGCGAAGGAACTGAAGCTTTCTTT. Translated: CASSSRGNSEGTEAFF.

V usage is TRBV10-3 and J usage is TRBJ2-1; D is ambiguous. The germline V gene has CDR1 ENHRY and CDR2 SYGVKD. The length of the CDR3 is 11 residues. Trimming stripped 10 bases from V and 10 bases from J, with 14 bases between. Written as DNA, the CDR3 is TGTGCCACCGCCTCCCTCTACGAGCAGTTCTTC. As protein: CATASLYEQFF.

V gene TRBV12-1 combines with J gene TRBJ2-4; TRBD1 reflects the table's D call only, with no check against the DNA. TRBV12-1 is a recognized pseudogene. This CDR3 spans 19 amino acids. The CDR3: CASSFLSTTRGERNNGQYF. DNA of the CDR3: TGTGCCAGCAGCTTTTTATCGACAACGAGGGGGGAAAGGAACAATGGGCAGTACTTC.

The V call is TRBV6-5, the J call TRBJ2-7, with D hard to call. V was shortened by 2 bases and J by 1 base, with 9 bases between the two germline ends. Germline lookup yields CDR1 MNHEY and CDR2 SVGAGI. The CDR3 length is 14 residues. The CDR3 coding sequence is TGTGCCAGCAGTTACAGGGAAGTTTCCTACGAGCAGTACTTC. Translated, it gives CASSYREVSYEQYF.

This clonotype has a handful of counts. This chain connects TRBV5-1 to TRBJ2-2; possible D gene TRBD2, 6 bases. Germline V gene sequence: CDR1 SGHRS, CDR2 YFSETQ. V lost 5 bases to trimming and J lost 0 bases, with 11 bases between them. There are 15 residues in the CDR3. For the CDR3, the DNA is TGCGCCAGCAGGCCCGGGACTCCGAACACCGGGGAGCTGTTTTTT. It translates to CASRPGTPNTGELFF.

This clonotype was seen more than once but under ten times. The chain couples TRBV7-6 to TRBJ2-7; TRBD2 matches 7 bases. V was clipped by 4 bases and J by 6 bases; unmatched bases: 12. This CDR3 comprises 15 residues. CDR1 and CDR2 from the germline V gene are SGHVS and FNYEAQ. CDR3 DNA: TGTGCCAGCAGCTATTCCCTCCGGGGGGTATCCGAGCAGTACTTC. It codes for CASSYSLRGVSEQYF.

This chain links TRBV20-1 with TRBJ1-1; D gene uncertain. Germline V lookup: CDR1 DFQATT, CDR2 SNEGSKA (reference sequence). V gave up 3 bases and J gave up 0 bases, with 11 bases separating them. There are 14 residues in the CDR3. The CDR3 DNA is TGCAGTGCTAGGCCCGCGGCCGTGAACACTGAAGCTTTCTTT. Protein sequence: CSARPAAVNTEAFF.

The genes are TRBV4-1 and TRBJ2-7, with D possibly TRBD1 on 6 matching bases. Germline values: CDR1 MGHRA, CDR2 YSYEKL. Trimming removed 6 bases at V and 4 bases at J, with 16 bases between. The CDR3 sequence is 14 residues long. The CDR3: CASRQGRSYYEQYF. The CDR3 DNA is TGCGCCAGCAGACAGGGCCGCAGTTATTACGAGCAGTACTTC.

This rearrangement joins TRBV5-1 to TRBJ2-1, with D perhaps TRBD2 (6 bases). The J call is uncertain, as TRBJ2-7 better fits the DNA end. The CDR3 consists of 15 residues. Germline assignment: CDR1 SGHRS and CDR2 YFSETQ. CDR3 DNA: TGCGCCAGCGCTATCGACGGGGGTACGTACAATGAGCAGTACTTC. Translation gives CASAIDGGTYNEQYF.

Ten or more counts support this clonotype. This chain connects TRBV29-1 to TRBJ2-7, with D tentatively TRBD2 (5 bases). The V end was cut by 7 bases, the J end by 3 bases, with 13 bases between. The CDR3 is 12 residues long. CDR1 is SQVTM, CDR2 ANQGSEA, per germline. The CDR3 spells CSAGLDFYEQYF. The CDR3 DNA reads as TGCAGCGCCGGACTGGATTTCTACGAGCAGTACTTC.